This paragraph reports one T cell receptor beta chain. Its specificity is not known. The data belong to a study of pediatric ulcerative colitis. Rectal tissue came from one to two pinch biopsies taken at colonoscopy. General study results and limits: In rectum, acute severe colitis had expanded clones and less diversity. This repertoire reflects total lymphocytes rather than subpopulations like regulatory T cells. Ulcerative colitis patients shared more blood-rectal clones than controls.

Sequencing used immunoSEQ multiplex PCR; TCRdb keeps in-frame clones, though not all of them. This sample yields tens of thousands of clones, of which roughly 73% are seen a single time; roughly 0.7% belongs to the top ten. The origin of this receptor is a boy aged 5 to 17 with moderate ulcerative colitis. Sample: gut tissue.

The CDR3 is CASSPRQGSSYNSPLHF. CDR3 nucleotide sequence: TGTGCCAGCAGCCCCAGACAGGGGAGCTCCTATAATTCACCCCTCCACTTT. V is TRBV14 and J is TRBJ1-6, with 8 bases that match TRBD1. Germline CDR1 is SGHDN and CDR2 is FVKESK. The CDR3 is 17 residues long. V was pared by 4 bases and J by 0 bases, with 5 bases of the junction left unmatched.